This entry concerns a single TCR beta chain. Its antigen is undetermined. The data belong to a study of T cell repertoires in cytomegalovirus infection. A single record per CDR3 protein comes from TCRdb applying MiXCR to the reads. The table lists roughly 700,000 distinct CDR3 sequences, roughly 36% of them singletons. Sample: cultured PBMCs, taken from culture after CMV antigen stimulation. The clonotype originates from a human donor in good health (CMV status not recorded). Some clones in this sample may be carry-over from other donors' samples.

Here the CDR3 reads CASSPTRDGHGYTF. The CDR3 DNA follows: TGTGCCAGCTCACCAACCAGGGACGGGCATGGCTACACCTTC. The chain is built from TRBV18 and TRBJ1-2; D is possibly TRBD1 (5 bases). The V gene's germline CDR1 is KGHSH and CDR2 LQKENI. The CDR3 contains 14 residues. Trimming pared 2 bases from V and 6 bases from J, leaving 13 bases between. The full variable domain, in which reference TRBV18 and TRBJ1-2 provide the parts outside the CDR3, is NAGVMQNPRHLVRRRGQEARLRCSPMKGHSHVYWYRQLPEEGLKFMVYLQKENIIDESGMPKERFSAEFPKEGPSILRIQQVVRGDSAAYFCASSPTRDGHGYTFGSGTRLTVV.